One and the same sample provided the 15 T cell receptor beta chains below, sequenced in a study of blood T cell repertoires in COVID-19. Clones were read by immunoSEQ multiplex PCR, and TCRdb kept only the in-frame ones, dropping some. The repertoire has roughly 200,000 clones, around nine tenths of them found once; the top ten carry roughly 6%. Sample: peripheral blood. These receptors came from a man aged 40-50 years with active or convalescent COVID-19.

The rearrangement joins TRBV5-1 to TRBJ2-5; 13 nucleotides match TRBD2. The CDR3 is made up of 15 amino acids. J lost 4 bases, V lost 4 bases, and 4 bases had no gene match. Germline-derived CDR1 and CDR2 are SGHRS and YFSETQ. In DNA form, the CDR3 reads TGCGCCAGCAGCATGACTAGCGGGGGGCGAGAGACCCAGTACTTC. Protein product: CASSMTSGGRETQYF.

In its sample, this clone was seen many times. V and J are TRBV2 and TRBJ1-2; D unclear. Germline CDR1 is SNHLY and CDR2 is FYNNEI. The CDR3 sequence is 17 residues long. V lost 7 bases, J lost 1 base, and 22 bases lay in between. The CDR3 is CASTGGEGIEHNYGYTF. The CDR3 DNA sequence: TGTGCCAGCACCGGCGGGGAGGGTATCGAACATAACTATGGCTACACCTTC. Full variable domain (missing parts from reference TRBV2 and TRBJ1-2): EPEVTQTPSHQVTQMGQEVILRCVPISNHLYFYWYRQILGQKVEFLVSFYNNEISEKSEIFDDQFSVERPDGSNFTLKIRSTKLEDSAMYFCASTGGEGIEHNYGYTFGSGTRLTVV.

This rearrangement joins TRBV18 to TRBJ1-5; 8 bases agree with TRBD1. From germline, CDR1 is KGHSH and CDR2 LQKENI. The junction had 7 bases not matched to a gene; V was cut back by 5 bases and J by 4 bases. The CDR3 covers 15 residues. CDR3 nucleotide sequence: TGTGCCAGCTCATCTCGGACAGGGTCAAATCAGCCCCAGCATTTT. Translating it yields CASSSRTGSNQPQHF.

The chain has TRBV30 and TRBJ1-2; 10 bases are shared with TRBD1. V was clipped by 0 bases and J by 7 bases; unmatched bases: 5. Per germline, CDR1 GTSNPN and CDR2 SVGIG (reference sequence). The CDR3 totals 14 residues. The CDR3 nucleotides read TGTGCCTGGAGTGTTGACAGGGGGCACGGTGGCTACACCTTC. This sequence encodes CAWSVDRGHGGYTF.

This chain joins TRBV6-2 or TRBV6-3 and TRBJ2-7; D is undetermined. CDR1 and CDR2 from the germline V gene are MNHEY and SVGEGT. This CDR3 has 14 amino acids. V gave up 5 bases and J gave up 6 bases, with 17 bases separating them. The DNA of the CDR3 is TGTGCCAGCAGTCCATTGTTTGGGCAAGCCGAGCAGTACTTC. Its translation is CASSPLFGQAEQYF.

The chain carries TRBV11-1 and TRBJ2-2; 7 nucleotides match TRBD1. The CDR3 is 15 residues long. CDR1 and CDR2 (germline): SGHAT, FQDESV (reference sequence). J gave up 3 bases and V 1 base, and 2 bases lay outside the gene matches. CDR3 DNA: TGTGCCAGCAGCTTAGAGGGACAGTACACCGGGGAGCTGTTTTTT. This encodes CASSLEGQYTGELFF.

This clone was seen just once. The rearrangement uses TRBV7-2 and TRBJ2-1, with 10 nucleotides matching TRBD2. This CDR3 is 15 amino acids long. V lost 3 bases to trimming and J lost 5 bases; unmatched junction nucleotides: 4. Germline V CDR1 and CDR2: SGHTA, FQGNSA. CDR3 region: CASSLSSGGHNEQFF. CDR3 nucleotides: TGTGCCAGCAGCTTGAGTAGCGGGGGGCACAATGAGCAGTTCTTC.

The chain recombines TRBV7-9 with TRBJ1-4; maybe TRBD1 (5 bases). V lost 0 bases and J lost 8, with 7 bases in between. Germline-derived CDR1 and CDR2 are SEHNR and FQNEAQ (reference sequence). The CDR3 runs to 13 residues. CDR3 sequence reads: CASSLAGGEKLFF. The CDR3 DNA sequence: TGTGCCAGCAGCTTAGCCGGGGGGGAAAAACTGTTTTTT.

The V call is TRBV28, the J call TRBJ1-1, with D uncertain. V shed 8 bases and J shed 4 bases, with 20 bases lying between them. This CDR3 is 15 amino acids long. Germline CDR1 and CDR2: MDHEN and SYDVKM. CDR3 nucleotide sequence: TGTGCCAGCGGCCTTGGAGGAGTGTTGAGCACTGAAGCTTTCTTT. Protein: CASGLGGVLSTEAFF. Using reference TRBV28 and TRBJ1-1 for the parts outside the CDR3, the full variable domain is DVKVTQSSRYLVKRTGEKVFLECVQDMDHENMFWYRQDPGLGLRLIYFSYDVKMKEKGDIPEGYSVSREKKERFSLILESASTNQTSMYLCASGLGGVLSTEAFFGQGTRLTVV.

The chain carries TRBV4-3 and TRBJ2-7; 8 bases are shared with TRBD2. V shed 2 bases, J shed 3 bases, and the junction held 9 bases outside the gene matches. The germline CDR1 and CDR2 sequences are LGHNA and YSLEER. This CDR3 has 16 residues. CDR3 amino acids: CASSQQLAGTHYEQYF. CDR3 bases: TGCGCCAGCAGCCAACAATTAGCGGGGACGCACTACGAGCAGTACTTC.

This clone was observed a single time. The gene calls are TRBV6-1 and TRBJ1-2; TRBD1 matches 7 bases. The length of the CDR3 is 16 residues. Germline CDR1 reads MNHNS; CDR2 reads SASEGT. The junction had 13 bases not matched to a gene; V was cut back by 3 bases and J by 6 bases. The CDR3 protein is CASSDPGQLNVHGYTF. Written as DNA, the CDR3 is TGTGCCAGCAGTGACCCGGGACAGTTAAATGTTCATGGCTACACCTTC.

The chain couples TRBV28 to TRBJ1-2; weak D call: TRBD1 (6 bases). The CDR3 spans 14 residues. Trimming cost V 3 bases and J 0 bases, with 8 bases left between them. Germline CDR1 reads MDHEN; CDR2 reads SYDVKM. The CDR3 loop is CASSLWTANYGYTF. As DNA, the CDR3 is TGTGCCAGCAGTTTGTGGACAGCTAACTATGGCTACACCTTC.

The J gene is TRBJ2-7, the V gene TRBV27; maybe TRBD1 (6 bases). The CDR3 extends over 13 amino acids. The V gene's germline CDR1 is MNHEY and CDR2 SMNVEV (reference sequence). V was shortened by 3 bases and J by 5 bases, with 11 bases between the two germline ends. The CDR3 loop is CASSFRAGDEQYF. CDR3 nucleotide sequence: TGTGCCAGCAGTTTTCGGGCAGGGGACGAGCAGTACTTC.

The chain is built from TRBV2 and TRBJ1-5; 9 bases align to TRBD1. Germline lookup yields CDR1 SNHLY and CDR2 FYNNEI. The CDR3 consists of 15 residues. J lost 5 bases, V lost 6 bases, and 8 bases had no gene match. The DNA of the CDR3 is TGTGCCAGCAGGATGACAGGGGGAACGGATCAGCCCCAGCATTTT. It is translated as CASRMTGGTDQPQHF.

This CDR3 is CASSGGWAGYTF. CDR3 in DNA: TGTGCCAGCAGTGGTGGGTGGGCTGGCTACACCTTC. The chain uses TRBV25-1 and TRBJ1-2; D remains unclear. Trimming left V 4 bases short and J 7 bases short, with 10 bases between. CDR3 length: 12 amino acids. Germline V lookup: CDR1 MGHDK, CDR2 SYGVNS.